This T cell receptor (beta chain) was obtained from a study of shared clonotypes between healthy human individuals. Clones were sequenced by immunoSEQ multiplex PCR, and TCRdb holds only the in-frame ones, with some missing. The sample includes more than 500,000 clones, approximately 94% seen only once; the top ten take under 0.065%. The CDR3 is 14 amino acids. Per the germline V gene, CDR1 is SGHAT and CDR2 is FQNNGV. Trimming stripped 1 base from V and 5 bases from J, with 9 bases between. This clonotype was sampled from a woman aged 30 to 39 in good health. The chain is built from TRBV11-2 and TRBJ2-1; weak D call: TRBD2 (5 bases). Input material: naive CD4+ T cells sorted from blood. Indicated subset: CD45RA+ positively selected. CDR3 DNA sequence: TGTGCCAGCAGCTTAGTCGGACTCAACAATGAGCAGTTCTTC. Its protein product is CASSLVGLNNEQFF.